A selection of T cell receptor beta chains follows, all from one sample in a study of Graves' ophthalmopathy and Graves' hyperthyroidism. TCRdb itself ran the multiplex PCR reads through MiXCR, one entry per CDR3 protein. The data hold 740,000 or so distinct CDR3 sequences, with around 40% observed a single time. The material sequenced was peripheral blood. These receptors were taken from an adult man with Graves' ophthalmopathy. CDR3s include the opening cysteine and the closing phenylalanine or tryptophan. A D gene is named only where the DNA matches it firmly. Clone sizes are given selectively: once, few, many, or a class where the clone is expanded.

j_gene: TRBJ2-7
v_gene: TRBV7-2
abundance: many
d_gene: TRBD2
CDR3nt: TGTGCCAGCAGCTCACTAGCGGGGGACTACGAGCAGTACTTC
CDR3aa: CASSSLAGDYEQYF

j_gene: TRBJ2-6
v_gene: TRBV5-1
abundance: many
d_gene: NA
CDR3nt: TGCGCCAGCAGCTCCCTGTCTACTGGGGCCAACGTCCTGACTTTC
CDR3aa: CASSSLSTGANVLTF

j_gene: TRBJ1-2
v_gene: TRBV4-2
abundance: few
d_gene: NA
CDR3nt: TGTGCCAGCAGCCAAGATGGACGGGGGGGCGGGAGCTACACCTTC
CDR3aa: CASSQDGRGGGSYTF

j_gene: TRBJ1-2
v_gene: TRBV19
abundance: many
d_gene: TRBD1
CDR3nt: TGTGCCAGTAGTGTGACACCGGGACAGCCCTATGGCTACACCTTC
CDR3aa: CASSVTPGQPYGYTF

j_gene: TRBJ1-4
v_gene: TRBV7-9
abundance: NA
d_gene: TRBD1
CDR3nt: TGTGCCAGCAGCTTGACAGGGAAAGAAAAGGAAAAACTGTTTTTT
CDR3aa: CASSLTGKEKEKLFF

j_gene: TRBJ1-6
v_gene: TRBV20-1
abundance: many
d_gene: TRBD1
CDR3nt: TGCAGTGCTAGTGGTGACAGGGATTCACCCCTCCACTTT
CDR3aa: CSASGDRDSPLHF

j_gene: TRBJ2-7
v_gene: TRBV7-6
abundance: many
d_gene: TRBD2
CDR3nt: TGTGCCAGCAGCTTAGTTTCTAGCGGGAGGTCCTACGAGCAGTACTTC
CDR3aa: CASSLVSSGRSYEQYF

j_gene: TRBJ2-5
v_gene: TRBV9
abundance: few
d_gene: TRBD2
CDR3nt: TGTGCCAGCAGCGGGGCTACTAGCGGGGGGGCACGTGAGACCCAGTACTTC
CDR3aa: CASSGATSGGARETQYF

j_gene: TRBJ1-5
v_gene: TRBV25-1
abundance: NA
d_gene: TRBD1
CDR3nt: TGTGCCAGCAGTTTTGGGACAGGGGCTAGTCAGCCCCAGCATTTT
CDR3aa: CASSFGTGASQPQHF

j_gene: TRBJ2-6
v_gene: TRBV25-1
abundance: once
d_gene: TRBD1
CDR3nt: TGTGCCAGCAGTTACTCAACAGGGGGCGAGCGCTTTTCTGGGGCCAACGTCCTGACTTTC
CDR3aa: CASSYSTGGERFSGANVLTF

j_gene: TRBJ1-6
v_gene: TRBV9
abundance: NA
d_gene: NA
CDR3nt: TGTGCCAGCAGCGAGAGAGGAGACAGGTCCCCCAGGTCACCCCTCCACTTT
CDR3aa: CASSERGDRSPRSPLHF

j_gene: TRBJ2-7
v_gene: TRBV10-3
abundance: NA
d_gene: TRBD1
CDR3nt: TGTGCCAGCTGTTCGACAGGGAAGGGAAATTACGAGCAGTACTTC
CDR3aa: CASCSTGKGNYEQYF

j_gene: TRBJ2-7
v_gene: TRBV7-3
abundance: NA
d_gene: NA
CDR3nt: TGCGCCAGCAGCTTCTCTTCTGGAGACCTGGGCTACGAGCAGTACTTC
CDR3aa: CASSFSSGDLGYEQYF

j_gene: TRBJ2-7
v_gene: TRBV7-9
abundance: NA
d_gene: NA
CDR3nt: TGTGCCAGCACCCCCTTGGCCTCTTCCGAATCCTACGAGCAGTACTTC
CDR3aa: CASTPLASSESYEQYF

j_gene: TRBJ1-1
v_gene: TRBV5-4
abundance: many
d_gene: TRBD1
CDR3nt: TGTGCCAGCAGCCTCCGGACAGGGGCGGGGGGTACTGAAGCTTTCTTT
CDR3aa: CASSLRTGAGGTEAFF

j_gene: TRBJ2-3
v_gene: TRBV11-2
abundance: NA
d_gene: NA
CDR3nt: TGCGCCAGCAGCCGGGACACCCACACAGATACGCAGTATTTT
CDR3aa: CASSRDTHTDTQYF

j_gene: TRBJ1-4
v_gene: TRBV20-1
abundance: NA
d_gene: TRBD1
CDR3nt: TGCAGTGCTTCCGCGGACAGGTTTAATGAAAAACTGTTTTTT
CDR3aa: CSASADRFNEKLFF

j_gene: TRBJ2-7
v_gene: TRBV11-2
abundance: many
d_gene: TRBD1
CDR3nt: TGTGCCAGCAGCCAAGACAGGGGGCTGGACGAGCAGTACTTC
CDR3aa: CASSQDRGLDEQYF

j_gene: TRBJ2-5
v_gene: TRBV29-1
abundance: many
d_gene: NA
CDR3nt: TGCAGCCACCTCCAGGGTTTAGAGACCCAGTACTTC
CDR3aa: CSHLQGLETQYF

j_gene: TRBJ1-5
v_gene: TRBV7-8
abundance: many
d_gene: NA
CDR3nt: TGTGCCAGCAGCCCCGGGACAAATCAGCCCCAGCATTTT
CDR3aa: CASSPGTNQPQHF

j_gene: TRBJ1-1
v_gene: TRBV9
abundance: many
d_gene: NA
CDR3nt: TGTGCCAGCAGCGCGGACGGAATGAACACTGAAGCTTTCTTT
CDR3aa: CASSADGMNTEAFF

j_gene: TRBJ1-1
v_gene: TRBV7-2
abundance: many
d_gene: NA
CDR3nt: TGTGCCAGCAGCTTAAGGGACTCGAACACTGAAGCTTTCTTT
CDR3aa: CASSLRDSNTEAFF

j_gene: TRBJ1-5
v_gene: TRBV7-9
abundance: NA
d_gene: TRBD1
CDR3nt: TGTGCCAGCAGCTTGGTGGGTGTCGCCAGGGGGAATCAGCCCCAGCATTTT
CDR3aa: CASSLVGVARGNQPQHF

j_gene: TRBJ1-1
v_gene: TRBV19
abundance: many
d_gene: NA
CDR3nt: TGTGCCAGTGGTAACAGGGAGAACACTGAAGCTTTCTTT
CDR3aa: CASGNRENTEAFF

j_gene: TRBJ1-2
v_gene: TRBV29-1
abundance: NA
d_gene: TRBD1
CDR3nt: TGCAGCGTTGATCTGGGCCAGGGGGACTATGGCTACACCTTC
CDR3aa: CSVDLGQGDYGYTF

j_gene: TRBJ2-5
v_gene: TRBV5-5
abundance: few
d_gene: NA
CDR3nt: TGTGCCAGCAGCTTGGTGTCGGGACATGGGTTGGAGACCCAGTACTTC
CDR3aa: CASSLVSGHGLETQYF

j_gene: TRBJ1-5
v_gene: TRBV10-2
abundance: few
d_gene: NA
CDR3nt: TGCGCCAGCAGCCAATGGGGGATTAGCAATCAGCCCCAGCATTTT
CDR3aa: CASSQWGISNQPQHF

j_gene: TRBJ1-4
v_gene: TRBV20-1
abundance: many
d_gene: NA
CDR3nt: TGCAGCGCCCAGGACCAGGGGGAAAAACTGTTTTTT
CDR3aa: CSAQDQGEKLFF

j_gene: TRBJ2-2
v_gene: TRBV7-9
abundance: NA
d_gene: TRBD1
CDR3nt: TGTGCCAGCAGCTTACCGACAGGGAGAAACACCGGGGAGCTGTTTTTT
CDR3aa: CASSLPTGRNTGELFF

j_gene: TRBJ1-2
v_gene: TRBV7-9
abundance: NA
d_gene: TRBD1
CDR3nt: TGTGCCAGCAGCCTGGGACAGGGGGGCCTAGGCTATGGCTACACCTTC
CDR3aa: CASSLGQGGLGYGYTF

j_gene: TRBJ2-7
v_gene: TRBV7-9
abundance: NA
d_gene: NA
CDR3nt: TGTGCCAGCAGCCCCGAGTCCGAGCAGTACTTC
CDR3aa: CASSPESEQYF

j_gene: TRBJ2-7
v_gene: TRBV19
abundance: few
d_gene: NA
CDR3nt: TGTGCCAGTAGTATAAAACTGAACTACGAGCAGTACTTC
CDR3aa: CASSIKLNYEQYF

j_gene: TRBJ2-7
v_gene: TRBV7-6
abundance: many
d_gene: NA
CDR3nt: TGTGCCAGCAGCTTAGAATCCGGGGCAATTAAAGGCGAGCAGTACTTC
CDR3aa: CASSLESGAIKGEQYF